The clone carrying this TCR beta chain was observed at least ten times. CDR3 size: 13 residues. Trimming stripped 0 bases from V and 7 bases from J, with 9 bases between. The germline gives CDR1 MNHEY, CDR2 SVGAGI. This sample is part of a study of Graves' ophthalmopathy and Graves' hyperthyroidism. Clinical symptoms, serum thyroxine, TRAb, thyroid ultrasound and orbital computed tomography were relied on for diagnosis. As the template, RNA transcripts were used to amplify TCR beta CDR3 regions. Second-round multiplex PCR came after a first-round RT-PCR that employed HTBI primers. A single record per CDR3 protein comes from TCRdb applying MiXCR to the multiplex PCR reads. The sample records hundreds of thousands of distinct CDR3 sequences, 14% being singletons.

This sequence originates from a woman aged 30 to 39 with Graves' ophthalmopathy. The V call is TRBV6-5, the J call TRBJ1-2; D gene uncertain. Sequencing used blood. The CDR3 DNA reads as TGTGCCAGCAGTTACTCGCGGACGGGTGGCTACACCTTC. This encodes CASSYSRTGGYTF.